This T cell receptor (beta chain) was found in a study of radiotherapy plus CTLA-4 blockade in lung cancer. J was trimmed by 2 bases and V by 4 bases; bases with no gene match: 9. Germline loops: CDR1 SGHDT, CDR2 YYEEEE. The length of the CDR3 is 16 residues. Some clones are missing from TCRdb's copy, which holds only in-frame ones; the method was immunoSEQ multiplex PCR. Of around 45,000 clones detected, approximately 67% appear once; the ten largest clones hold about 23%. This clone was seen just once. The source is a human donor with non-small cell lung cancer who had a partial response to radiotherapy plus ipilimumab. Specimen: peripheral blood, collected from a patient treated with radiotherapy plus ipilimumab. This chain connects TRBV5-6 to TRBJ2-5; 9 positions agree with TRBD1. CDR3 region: CASSTEPGTGQETQYF. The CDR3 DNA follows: TGTGCCAGCAGCACAGAGCCCGGGACAGGGCAAGAGACCCAGTACTTC.